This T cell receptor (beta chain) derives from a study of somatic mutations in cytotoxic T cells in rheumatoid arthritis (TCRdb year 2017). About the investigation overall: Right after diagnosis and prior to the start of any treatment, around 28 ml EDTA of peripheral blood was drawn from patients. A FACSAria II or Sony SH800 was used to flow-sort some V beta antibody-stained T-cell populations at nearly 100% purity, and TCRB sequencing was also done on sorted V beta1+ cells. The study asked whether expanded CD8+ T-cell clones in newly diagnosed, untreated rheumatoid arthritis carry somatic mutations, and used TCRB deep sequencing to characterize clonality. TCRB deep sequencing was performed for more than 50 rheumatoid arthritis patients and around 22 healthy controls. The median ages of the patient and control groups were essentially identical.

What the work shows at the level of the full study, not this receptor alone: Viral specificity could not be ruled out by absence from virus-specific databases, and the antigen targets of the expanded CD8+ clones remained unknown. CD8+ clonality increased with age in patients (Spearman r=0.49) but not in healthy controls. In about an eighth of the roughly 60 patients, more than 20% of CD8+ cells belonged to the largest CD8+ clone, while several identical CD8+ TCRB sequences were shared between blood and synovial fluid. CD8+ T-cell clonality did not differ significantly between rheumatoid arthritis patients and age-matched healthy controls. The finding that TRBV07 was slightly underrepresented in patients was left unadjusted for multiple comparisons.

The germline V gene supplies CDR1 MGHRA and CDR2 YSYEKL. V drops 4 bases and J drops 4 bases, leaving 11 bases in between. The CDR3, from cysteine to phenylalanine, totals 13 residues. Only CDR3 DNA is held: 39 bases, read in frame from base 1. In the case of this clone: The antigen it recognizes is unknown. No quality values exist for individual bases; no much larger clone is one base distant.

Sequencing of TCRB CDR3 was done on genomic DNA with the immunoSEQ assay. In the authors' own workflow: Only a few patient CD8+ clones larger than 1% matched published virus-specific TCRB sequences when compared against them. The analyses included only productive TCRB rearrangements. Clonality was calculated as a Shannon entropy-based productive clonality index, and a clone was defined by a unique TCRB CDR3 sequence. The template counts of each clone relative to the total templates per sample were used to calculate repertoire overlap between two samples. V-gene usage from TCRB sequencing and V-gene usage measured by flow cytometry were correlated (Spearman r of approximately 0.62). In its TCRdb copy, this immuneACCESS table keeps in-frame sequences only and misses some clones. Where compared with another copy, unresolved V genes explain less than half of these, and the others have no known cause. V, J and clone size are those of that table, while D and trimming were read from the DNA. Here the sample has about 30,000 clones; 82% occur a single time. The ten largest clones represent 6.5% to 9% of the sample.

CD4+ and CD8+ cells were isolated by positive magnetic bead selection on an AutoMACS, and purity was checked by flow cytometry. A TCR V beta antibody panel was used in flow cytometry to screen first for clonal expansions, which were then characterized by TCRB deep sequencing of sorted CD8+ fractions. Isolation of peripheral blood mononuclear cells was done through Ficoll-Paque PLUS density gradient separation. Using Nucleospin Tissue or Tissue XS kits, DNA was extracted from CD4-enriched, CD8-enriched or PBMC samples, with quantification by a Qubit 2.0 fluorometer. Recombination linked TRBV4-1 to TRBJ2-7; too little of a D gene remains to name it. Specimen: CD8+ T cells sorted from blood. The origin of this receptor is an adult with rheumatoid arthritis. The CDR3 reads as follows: CASSPRPEYEQYF. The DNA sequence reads TGCGCCAGCAGCCCTCGCCCTGAGTACGAGCAGTACTTC.